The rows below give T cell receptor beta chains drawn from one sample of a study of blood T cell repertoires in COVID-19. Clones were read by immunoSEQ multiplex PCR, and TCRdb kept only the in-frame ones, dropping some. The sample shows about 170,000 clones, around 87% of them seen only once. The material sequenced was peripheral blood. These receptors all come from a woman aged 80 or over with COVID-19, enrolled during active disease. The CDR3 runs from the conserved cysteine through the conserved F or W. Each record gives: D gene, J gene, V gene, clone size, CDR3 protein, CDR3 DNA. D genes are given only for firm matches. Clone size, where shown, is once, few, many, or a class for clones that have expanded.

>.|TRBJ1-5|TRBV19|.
CASSILTPNQPQHF
TGTGCCAGTAGTATCCTAACGCCTAATCAGCCCCAGCATTTT
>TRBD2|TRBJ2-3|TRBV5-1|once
CASSLGLKGWREIGTDTQYF
TGCGCCAGCAGCTTGGGTCTGAAGGGCTGGCGGGAGATCGGGACAGATACGCAGTATTTT
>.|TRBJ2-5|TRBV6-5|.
CASSYLAEGVQETQYF
TGTGCCAGCAGTTACCTAGCGGAGGGGGTTCAAGAGACCCAGTACTTC
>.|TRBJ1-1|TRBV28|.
CASLSGLITHRNTEAFF
TGTGCCAGCCTCTCGGGACTTATTACGCACAGGAACACTGAAGCTTTCTTT
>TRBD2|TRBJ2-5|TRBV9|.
CASSVDPAGRVQETQYF
TGTGCCAGCAGCGTAGATCCAGCGGGAAGGGTCCAAGAGACCCAGTACTTC
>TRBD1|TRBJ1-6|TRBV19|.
CASRDRGLSPLHF
TGTGCCAGTAGGGACAGGGGGCTTTCACCCCTCCACTTT
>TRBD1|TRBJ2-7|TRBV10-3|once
CATATGVHEQYF
TGTGCCACCGCGACAGGGGTCCACGAGCAGTACTTC
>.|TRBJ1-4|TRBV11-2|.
CASSLLREKLFF
TGTGCCAGCAGCTTATTGCGTGAAAAACTGTTTTTT
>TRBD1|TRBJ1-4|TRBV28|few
CASSIGTGGEKLFF
TGTGCCAGCAGTATAGGGACAGGTGGGGAAAAACTGTTTTTT
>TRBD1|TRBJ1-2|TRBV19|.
CASGPLTGGNYGYTF
TGTGCCAGTGGACCTTTGACAGGGGGCAACTATGGCTACACCTTC
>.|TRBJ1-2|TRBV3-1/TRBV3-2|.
CASSQDPGGDGYTF
TGTGCCAGCAGCCAAGACCCCGGGGGGGACGGCTACACCTTC
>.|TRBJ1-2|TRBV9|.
CASSVQGIEYGYTF
TGTGCCAGCAGCGTCCAGGGGATTGAGTATGGCTACACCTTC
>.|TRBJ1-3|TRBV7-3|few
CASSLQARDTIYF
TGTGCCAGCAGCCTACAGGCTCGAGACACCATATATTTT
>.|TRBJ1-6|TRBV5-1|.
CASSVGPGNGSPLHF
TGCGCCAGCAGCGTGGGCCCAGGGAATGGATCACCCCTCCACTTT
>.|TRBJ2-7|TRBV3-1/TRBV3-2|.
CASSQPGYEQYF
TGTGCCAGCAGCCAACCCGGTTACGAGCAGTACTTC
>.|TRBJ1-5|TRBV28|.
CASTPSGVYNQPQHF
TGTGCCAGCACTCCTTCAGGGGTTTACAATCAGCCCCAGCATTTT
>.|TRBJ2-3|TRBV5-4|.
CASSRDRSEATQYF
TGTGCCAGCAGCCGCGACAGGAGTGAGGCTACGCAGTATTTT
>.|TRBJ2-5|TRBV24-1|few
CATSDLVHRQETQYF
TGTGCCACCAGTGATCTTGTACACCGCCAAGAGACCCAGTACTTC
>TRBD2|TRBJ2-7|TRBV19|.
CASSSSGSRYEQYF
TGTGCCAGTAGTTCGAGCGGGAGTCGGTACGAGCAGTACTTC
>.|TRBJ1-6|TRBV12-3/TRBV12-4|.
CASSLRNSPLHF
TGTGCCAGCAGTTTACGTAATTCACCCCTCCACTTT
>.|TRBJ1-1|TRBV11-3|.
CASRLRGEAFF
TGTGCCAGCAGGTTGCGGGGAGAAGCTTTCTTT